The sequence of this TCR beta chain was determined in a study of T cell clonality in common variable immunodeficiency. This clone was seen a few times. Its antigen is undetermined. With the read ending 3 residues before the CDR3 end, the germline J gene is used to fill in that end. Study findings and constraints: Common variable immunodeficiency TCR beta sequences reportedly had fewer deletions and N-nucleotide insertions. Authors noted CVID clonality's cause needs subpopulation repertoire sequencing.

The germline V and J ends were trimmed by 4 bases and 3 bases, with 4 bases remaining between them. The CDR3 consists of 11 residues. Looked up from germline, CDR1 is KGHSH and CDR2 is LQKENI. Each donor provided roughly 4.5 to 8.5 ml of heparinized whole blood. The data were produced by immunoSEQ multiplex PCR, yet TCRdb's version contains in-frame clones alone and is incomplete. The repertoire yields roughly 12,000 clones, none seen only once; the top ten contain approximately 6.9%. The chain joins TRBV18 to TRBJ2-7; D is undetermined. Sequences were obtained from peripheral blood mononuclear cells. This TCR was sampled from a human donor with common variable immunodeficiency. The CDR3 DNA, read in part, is TGTGCCAGCTCACAGGGCTACGAG. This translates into CASSQGYE. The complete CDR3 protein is CASSQGYEQYF.